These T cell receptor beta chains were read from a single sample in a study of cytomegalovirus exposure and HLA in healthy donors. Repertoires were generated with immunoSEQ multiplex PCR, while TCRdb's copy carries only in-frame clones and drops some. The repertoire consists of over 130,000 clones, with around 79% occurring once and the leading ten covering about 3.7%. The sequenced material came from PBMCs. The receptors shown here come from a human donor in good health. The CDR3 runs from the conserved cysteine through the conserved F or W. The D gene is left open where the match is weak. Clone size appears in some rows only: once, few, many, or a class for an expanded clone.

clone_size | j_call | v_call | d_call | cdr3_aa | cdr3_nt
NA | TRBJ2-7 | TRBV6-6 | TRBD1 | CASRPQGAAYEQYF | TGTGCCAGCAGGCCTCAGGGGGCAGCCTACGAGCAGTACTTC
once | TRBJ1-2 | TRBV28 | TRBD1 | CASSPPRTGLGNGYTF | TGTGCCAGCAGTCCCCCCAGGACAGGGTTAGGGAATGGCTACACCTTC
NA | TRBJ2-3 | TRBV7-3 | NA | CASSFGANTDTQYF | TGTGCCAGCAGTTTTGGGGCGAACACAGATACGCAGTATTTT
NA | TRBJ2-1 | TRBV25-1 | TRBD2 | CASSEGSGAYNEQFF | TGTGCCAGCAGTGAAGGGAGCGGGGCCTACAATGAGCAGTTCTTC
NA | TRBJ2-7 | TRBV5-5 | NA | CASSLDVRRSSYEQYF | TGTGCCAGCAGCTTAGATGTCAGGAGGAGCTCCTACGAGCAGTACTTC
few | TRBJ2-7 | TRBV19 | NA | CASSINPGQGHEQYF | TGTGCCAGTAGTATAAACCCTGGGCAGGGCCACGAGCAGTACTTC
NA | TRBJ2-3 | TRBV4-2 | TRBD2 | CASSPFLSREDTDTQYF | TGTGCCAGCAGCCCCTTTCTCTCACGGGAGGACACAGATACGCAGTATTTT
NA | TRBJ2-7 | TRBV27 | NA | CASSLRQAYEQYF | TGTGCCAGCAGTTTAAGGCAGGCCTACGAGCAGTACTTC
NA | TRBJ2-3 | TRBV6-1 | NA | CASSVSTGQGTDTQYF | TGTGCCAGCAGTGTATCTACAGGTCAGGGCACAGATACGCAGTATTTT
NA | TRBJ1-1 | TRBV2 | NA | CASKEQLLNTEAFF | TGTGCCAGCAAGGAACAGCTTTTGAACACTGAAGCTTTCTTT
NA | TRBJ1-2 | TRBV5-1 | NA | CASSLEGYGYTF | TGCGCCAGCAGCTTGGAGGGGTATGGCTACACCTTC
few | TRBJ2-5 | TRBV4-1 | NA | CASSQDGSAETQYF | TGCGCCAGCAGCCAAGATGGGAGTGCAGAGACCCAGTACTTC
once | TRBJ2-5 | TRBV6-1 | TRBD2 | CASRSSGGQETQYF | TGTGCCAGCAGGTCTAGCGGGGGCCAAGAGACCCAGTACTTC
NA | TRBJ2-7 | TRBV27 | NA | CASSLFGGRAYEQYF | TGTGCCAGCAGTTTATTCGGGGGAAGAGCCTACGAGCAGTACTTC
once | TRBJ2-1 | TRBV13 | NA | CASSYTLGTLSSYNEQFF | TGTGCCAGCAGTTACACTTTGGGGACATTAAGCTCCTACAATGAGCAGTTCTTC
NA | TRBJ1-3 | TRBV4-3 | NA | CASSLSVNSGNTIYF | TGCGCCAGCAGCCTATCGGTGAACTCTGGAAACACCATATATTTT
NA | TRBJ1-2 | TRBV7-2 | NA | CASSPGTNYGYTF | TGTGCCAGCAGCCCTGGGACAAACTATGGCTACACCTTC
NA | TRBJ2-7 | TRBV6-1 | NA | CASSEAWGHYEQYF | TGTGCCAGCAGTGAAGCGTGGGGACACTACGAGCAGTACTTC